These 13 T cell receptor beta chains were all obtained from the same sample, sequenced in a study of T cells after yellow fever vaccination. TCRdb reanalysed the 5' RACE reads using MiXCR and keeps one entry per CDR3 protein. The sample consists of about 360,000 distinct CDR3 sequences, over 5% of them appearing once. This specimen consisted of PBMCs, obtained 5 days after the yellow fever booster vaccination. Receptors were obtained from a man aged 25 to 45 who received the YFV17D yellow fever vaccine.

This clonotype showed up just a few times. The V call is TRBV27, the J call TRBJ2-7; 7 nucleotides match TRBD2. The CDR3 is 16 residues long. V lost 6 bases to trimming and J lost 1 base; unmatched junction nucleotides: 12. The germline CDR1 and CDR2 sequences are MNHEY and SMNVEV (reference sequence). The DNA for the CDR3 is TGTGCCAGCAGCCAGCCTAGCGGAGAGCCATCCTACGAGCAGTACTTC. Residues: CASSQPSGEPSYEQYF.

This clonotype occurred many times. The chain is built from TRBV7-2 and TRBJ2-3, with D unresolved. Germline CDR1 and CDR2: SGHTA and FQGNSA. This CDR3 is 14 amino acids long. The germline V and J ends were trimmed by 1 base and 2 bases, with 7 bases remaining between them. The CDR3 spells CASSLGGYTDTQYF. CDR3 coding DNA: TGTGCCAGCAGCTTAGGTGGATACACAGATACGCAGTATTTT.

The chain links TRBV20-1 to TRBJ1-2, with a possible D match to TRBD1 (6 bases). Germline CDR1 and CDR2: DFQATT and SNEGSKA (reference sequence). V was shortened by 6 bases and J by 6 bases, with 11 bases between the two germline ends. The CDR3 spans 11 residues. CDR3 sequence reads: CSALTGNGYTF. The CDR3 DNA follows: TGCAGTGCGCTTACAGGGAATGGCTACACCTTC.

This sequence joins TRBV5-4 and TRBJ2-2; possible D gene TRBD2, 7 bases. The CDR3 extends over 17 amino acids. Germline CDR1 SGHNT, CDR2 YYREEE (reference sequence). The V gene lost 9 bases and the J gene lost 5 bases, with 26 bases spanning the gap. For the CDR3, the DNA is TGTGCCATGAGCCCTGGAGGGGGGGGATTCCGAACCGGGGAGCTGTTTTTT. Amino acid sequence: CAMSPGGGGFRTGELFF. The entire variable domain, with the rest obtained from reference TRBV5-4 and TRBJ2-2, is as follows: ETGVTQSPTHLIKTRGQQVTLRCSSQSGHNTVSWYQQALGQGPQFIFQYYREEENGRGNFPPRFSGLQFPNYSSELNVNALELDDSALYLCAMSPGGGGFRTGELFFGEGSRLTVL.

The CDR3 sequence is CASSHPGRKEQYF. The CDR3 coding sequence is TGTGCCAGCAGCCACCCCGGTAGAAAGGAGCAGTACTTC. V usage is TRBV5-6 and J usage is TRBJ2-7; no clear D. CDR1 is SGHDT, CDR2 YYEEEE, per germline. Trimming removed 4 bases at V and 7 bases at J, with 15 bases between. The length of the CDR3 is 13 residues. Full variable domain (remainder filled in from reference TRBV5-6 and TRBJ2-7): DAGVTQSPTHLIKTRGQQVTLRCSPKSGHDTVSWYQQALGQGPQFIFQYYEEEERQRGNFPDRFSGHQFPNYSSELNVNALLLGDSALYLCASSHPGRKEQYFGPGTRLTVT.

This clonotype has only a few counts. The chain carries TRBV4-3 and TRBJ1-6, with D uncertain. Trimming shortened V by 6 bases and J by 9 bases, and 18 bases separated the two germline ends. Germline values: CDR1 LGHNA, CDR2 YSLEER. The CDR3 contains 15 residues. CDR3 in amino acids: CASSLGLREGSPLHF. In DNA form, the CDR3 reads TGCGCCAGCAGTCTCGGGCTTCGGGAGGGTTCACCCCTCCACTTT.

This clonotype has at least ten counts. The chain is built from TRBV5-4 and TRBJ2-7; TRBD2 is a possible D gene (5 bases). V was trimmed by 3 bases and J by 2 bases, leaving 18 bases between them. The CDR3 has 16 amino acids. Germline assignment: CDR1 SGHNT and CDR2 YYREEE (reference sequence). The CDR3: CASSSEGRRNTYEQYF. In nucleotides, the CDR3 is TGTGCCAGCAGCTCCGAGGGTCGGCGAAATACCTACGAGCAGTACTTC.

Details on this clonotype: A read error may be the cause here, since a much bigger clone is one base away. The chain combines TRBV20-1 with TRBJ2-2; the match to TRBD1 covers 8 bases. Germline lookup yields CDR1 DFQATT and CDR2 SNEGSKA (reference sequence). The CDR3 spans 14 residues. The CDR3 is CSAPRQGNTGEQFF. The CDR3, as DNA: TGCAGTGCGCCCCGACAGGGGAACACCGGGGAGCAGTTTTTT.

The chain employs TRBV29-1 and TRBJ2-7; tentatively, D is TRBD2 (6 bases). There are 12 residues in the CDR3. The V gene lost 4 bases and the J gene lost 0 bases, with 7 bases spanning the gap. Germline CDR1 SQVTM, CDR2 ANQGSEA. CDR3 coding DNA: TGCAGCGTTGGCGGGGACTCCTACGAGCAGTACTTC. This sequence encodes CSVGGDSYEQYF.

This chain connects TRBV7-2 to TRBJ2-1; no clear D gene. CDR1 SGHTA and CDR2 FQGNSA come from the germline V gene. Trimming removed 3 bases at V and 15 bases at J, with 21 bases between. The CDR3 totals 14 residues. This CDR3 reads CASSFNSKGPLTFF. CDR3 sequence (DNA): TGTGCCAGCAGCTTCAACTCAAAGGGCCCCTTGACGTTCTTC.

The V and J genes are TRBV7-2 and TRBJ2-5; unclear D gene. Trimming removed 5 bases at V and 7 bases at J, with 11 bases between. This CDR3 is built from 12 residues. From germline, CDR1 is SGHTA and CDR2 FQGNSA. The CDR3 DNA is TGTGCCAGCAGCCTGTCGGTCGTGACCCAGTACTTC. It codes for CASSLSVVTQYF.

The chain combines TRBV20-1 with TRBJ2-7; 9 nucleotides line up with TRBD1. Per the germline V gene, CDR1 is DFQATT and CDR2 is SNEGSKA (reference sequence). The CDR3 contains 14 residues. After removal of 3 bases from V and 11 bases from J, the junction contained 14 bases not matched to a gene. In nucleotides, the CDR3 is TGCAGTGCTAGCGGCGGACAGGGGCACACGGGCGAGTACTTC. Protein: CSASGGQGHTGEYF.

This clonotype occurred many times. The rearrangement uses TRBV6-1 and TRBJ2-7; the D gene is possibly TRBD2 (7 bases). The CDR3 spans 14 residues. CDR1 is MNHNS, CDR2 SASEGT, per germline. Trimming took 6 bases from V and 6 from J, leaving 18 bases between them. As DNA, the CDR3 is TGTGCCAGCAGGGACAGCGGGAAAAACAGCGAGCAGTACTTC. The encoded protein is CASRDSGKNSEQYF.